Reported below is one T cell receptor beta chain. Sequencing was performed with immunoSEQ multiplex PCR; in TCRdb, only in-frame clones are kept and a portion is missing. Here the sample spans about 300,000 clones, around 86% being singletons. In germline, CDR1 is SGHAT, CDR2 FQNNGV. The J segment lost 1 base and the V segment lost 6 bases, leaving 4 bases of the junction unmatched. This CDR3 contains 14 residues. These data belong to a study of blood T cell repertoires in COVID-19. Study information: Sources were T cells, B-cell-depleted T cells, or PBMCs; the material itself was cDNA or gDNA.

Cohorts were determined from participant-reported clinical history. The clonotype was recovered from a man aged 30 to 39 who had recovered from COVID-19. The chain is built from TRBV11-2 and TRBJ2-7; TRBD2 agrees at 9 bases. Input material: PBMCs or T cells enriched from blood (not recorded which). The CDR3 bases are TGTGCCAGCAGTCCAACTAGCGGGTCCTACGAGCAGTACTTC. It encodes CASSPTSGSYEQYF.